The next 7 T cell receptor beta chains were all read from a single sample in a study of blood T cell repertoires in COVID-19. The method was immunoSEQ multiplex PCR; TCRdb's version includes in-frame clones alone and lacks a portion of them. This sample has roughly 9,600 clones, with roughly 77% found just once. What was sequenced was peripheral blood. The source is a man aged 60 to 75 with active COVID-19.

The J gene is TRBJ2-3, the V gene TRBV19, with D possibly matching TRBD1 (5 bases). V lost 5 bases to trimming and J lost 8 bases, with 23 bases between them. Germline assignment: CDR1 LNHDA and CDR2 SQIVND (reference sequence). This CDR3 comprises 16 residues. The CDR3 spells CASSFGPIRDPGTQYF. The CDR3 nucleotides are TGTGCCAGTAGTTTCGGCCCGATCAGGGATCCAGGTACGCAGTATTTT.

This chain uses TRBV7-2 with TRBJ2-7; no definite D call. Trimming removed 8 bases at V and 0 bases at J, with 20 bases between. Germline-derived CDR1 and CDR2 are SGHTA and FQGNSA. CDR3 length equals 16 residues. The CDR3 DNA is TGTGCCAGCTCGGAATCCAGGATTCAGTCCTCCTACGAGCAGTACTTC. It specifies CASSESRIQSSYEQYF.

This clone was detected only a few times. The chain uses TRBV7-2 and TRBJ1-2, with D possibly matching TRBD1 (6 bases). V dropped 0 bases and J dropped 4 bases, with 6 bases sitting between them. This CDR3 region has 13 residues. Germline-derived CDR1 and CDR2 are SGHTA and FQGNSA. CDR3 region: CASSLAQGYGYTF. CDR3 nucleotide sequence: TGTGCCAGCAGCTTAGCACAGGGCTATGGCTACACCTTC.

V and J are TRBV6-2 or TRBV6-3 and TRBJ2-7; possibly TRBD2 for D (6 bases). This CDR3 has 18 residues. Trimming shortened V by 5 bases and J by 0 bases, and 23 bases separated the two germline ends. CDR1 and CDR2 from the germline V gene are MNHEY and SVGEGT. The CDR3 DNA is TGTGCCAGCAGTAGGGATCCGGGGGTCTACTCCAGCTCCTACGAGCAGTACTTC. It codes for CASSRDPGVYSSSYEQYF.

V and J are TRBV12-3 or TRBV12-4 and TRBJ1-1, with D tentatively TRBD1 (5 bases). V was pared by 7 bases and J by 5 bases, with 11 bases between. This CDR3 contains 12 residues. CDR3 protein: CASTLGGTEAFF. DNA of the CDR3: TGTGCCAGCACCCTGGGGGGAACTGAAGCTTTCTTT.

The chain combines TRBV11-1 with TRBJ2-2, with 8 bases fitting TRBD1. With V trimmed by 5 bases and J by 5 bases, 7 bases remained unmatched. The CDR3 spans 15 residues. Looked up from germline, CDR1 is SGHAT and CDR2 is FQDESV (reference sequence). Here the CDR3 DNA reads TGTGCCAGCAGCCCTCGGACAGGGCGAACCGGGGAGCTGTTTTTT. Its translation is CASSPRTGRTGELFF. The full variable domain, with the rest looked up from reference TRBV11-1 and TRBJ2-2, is EAEVAQSPRYKITEKSQAVAFWCDPISGHATLYWYRQILGQGPELLVQFQDESVVDDSQLPKDRFSAERLKGVDSTLKIQPAELGDSAMYLCASSPRTGRTGELFFGEGSRLTVL.

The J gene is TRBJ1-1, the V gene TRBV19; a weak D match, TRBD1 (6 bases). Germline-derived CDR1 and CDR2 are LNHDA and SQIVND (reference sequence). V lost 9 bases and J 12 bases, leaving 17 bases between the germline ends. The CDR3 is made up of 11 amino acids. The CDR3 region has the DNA TGTGCCAGCGAGGGGGGGCACATTCCTTTCTTT. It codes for CASEGGHIPFF.